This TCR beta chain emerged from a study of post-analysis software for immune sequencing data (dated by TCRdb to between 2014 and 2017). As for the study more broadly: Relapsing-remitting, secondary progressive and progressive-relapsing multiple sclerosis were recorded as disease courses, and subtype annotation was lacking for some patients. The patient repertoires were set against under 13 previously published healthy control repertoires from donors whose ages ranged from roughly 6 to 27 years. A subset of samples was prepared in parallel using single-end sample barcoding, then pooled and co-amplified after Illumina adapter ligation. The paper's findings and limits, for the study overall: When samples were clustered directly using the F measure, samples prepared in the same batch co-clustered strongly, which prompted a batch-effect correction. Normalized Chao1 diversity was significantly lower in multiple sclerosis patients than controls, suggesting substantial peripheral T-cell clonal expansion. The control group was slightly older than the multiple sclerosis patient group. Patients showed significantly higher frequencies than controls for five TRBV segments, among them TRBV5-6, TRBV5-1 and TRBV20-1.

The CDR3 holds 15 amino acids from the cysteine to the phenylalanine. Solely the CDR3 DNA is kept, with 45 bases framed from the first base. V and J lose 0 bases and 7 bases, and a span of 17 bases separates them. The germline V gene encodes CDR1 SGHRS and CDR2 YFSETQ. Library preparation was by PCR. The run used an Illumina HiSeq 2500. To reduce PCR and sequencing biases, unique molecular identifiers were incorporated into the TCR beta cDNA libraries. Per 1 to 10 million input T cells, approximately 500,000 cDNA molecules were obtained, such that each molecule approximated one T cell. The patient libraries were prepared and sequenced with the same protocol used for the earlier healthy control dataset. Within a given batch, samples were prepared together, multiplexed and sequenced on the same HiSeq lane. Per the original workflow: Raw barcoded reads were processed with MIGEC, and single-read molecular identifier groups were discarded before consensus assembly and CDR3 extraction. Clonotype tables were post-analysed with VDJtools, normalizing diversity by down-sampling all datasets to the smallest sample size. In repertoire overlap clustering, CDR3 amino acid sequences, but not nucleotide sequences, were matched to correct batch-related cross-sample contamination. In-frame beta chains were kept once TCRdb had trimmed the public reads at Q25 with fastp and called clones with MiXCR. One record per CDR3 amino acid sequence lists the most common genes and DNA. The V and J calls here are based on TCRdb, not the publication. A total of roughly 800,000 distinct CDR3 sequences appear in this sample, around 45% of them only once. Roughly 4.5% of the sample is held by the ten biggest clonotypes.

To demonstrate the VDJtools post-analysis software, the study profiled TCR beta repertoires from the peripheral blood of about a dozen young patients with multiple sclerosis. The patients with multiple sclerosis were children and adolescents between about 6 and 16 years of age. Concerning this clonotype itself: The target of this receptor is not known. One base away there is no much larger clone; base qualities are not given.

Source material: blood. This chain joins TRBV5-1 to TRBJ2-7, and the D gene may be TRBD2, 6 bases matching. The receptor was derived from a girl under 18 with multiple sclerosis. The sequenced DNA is TGCGCCAGCAGCTTGGACGGCTTGGACTACAATGAGCAGTACTTC. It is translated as CASSLDGLDYNEQYF. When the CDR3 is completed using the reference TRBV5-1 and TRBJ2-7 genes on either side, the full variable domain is KAGVTQTPRYLIKTRGQQVTLSCSPISGHRSVSWYQQTPGQGLQFLFEYFSETQRNKGNFPGRFSGRQFSNSRSEMNVSTLELGDSALYLCASSLDGLDYNEQYFGPGTRLTVT.